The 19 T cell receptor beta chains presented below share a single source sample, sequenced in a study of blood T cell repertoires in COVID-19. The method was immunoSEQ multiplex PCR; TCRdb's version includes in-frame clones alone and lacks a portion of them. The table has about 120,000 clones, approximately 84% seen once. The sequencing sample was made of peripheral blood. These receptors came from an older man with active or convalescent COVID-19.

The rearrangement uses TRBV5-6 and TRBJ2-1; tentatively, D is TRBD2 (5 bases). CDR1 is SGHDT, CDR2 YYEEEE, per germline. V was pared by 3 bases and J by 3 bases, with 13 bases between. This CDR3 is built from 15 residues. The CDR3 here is CASSYGVSVYNEQFF. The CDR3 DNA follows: TGTGCCAGCAGCTACGGAGTTAGCGTCTACAATGAGCAGTTCTTC.

CDR3 DNA: TGTGCCAGCAGTCGTAGCGGAAACTCCTACAATGAGCAGTTCTTC. Its translation is CASSRSGNSYNEQFF. The chain employs TRBV6-2 or TRBV6-3 and TRBJ2-1, with TRBD2 as a possible D gene (6 bases). Germline values: CDR1 MNHEY, CDR2 SVGEGT. The CDR3 has 15 residues. V was pared by 5 bases and J by 0 bases, with 11 bases between.

The CDR3 region is CASIGQGANSPLHF. DNA for the CDR3: TGTGCCAGCATAGGCCAGGGGGCCAATTCACCCCTCCACTTT. The rearrangement joins TRBV28 to TRBJ1-6; 8 nucleotides match TRBD1. V lost 7 bases and J lost 7; bases outside the gene matches: 6. The V gene's germline CDR1 is MDHEN and CDR2 SYDVKM. This CDR3 is built from 14 residues.

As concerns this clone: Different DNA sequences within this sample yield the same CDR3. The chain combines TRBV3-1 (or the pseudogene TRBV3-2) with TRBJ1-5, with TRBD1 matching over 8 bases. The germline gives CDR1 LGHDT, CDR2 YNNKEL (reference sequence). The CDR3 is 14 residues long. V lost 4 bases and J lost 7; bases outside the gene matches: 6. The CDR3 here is CASSLGQGRQPQHF. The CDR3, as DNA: TGTGCCAGCAGCCTCGGACAGGGCAGACAGCCCCAGCATTTT.

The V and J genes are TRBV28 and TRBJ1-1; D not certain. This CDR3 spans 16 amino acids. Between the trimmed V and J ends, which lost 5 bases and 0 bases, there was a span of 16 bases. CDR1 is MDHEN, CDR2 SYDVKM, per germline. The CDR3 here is CASSPAGEPMNTEAFF. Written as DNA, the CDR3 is TGTGCCAGCAGTCCCGCCGGTGAGCCCATGAACACTGAAGCTTTCTTT. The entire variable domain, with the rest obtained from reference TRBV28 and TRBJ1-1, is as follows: DVKVTQSSRYLVKRTGEKVFLECVQDMDHENMFWYRQDPGLGLRLIYFSYDVKMKEKGDIPEGYSVSREKKERFSLILESASTNQTSMYLCASSPAGEPMNTEAFFGQGTRLTVV.

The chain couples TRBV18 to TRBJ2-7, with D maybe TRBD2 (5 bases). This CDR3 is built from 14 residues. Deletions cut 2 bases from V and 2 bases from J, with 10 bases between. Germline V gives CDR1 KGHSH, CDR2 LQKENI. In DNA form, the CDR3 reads TGTGCCAGCTCACCATCAAGCGGCCCCTACGAGCAGTACTTC. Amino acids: CASSPSSGPYEQYF.

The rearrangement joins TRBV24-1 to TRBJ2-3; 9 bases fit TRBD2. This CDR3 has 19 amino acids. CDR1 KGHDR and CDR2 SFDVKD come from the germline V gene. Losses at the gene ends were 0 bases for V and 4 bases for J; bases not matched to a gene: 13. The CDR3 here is CATSDLKGQPGLAPDTQYF. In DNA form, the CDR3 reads TGTGCCACCAGTGATTTGAAGGGCCAGCCGGGACTAGCCCCAGATACGCAGTATTTT.

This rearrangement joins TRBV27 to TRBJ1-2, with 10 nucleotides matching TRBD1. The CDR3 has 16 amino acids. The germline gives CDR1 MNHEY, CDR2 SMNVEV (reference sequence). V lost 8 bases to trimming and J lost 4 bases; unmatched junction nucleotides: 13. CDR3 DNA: TGTGCCAGCGCCCGGGGACAGGGGCTCATCCTCTATGGCTACACCTTC. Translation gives CASARGQGLILYGYTF.

Here the CDR3 reads CASSLTGGDTEAFF. In DNA, the CDR3 is TGTGCCAGCAGCTTAACGGGAGGGGACACTGAAGCTTTCTTT. V gene TRBV7-2 combines with J gene TRBJ1-1, with a weak D call TRBD1 (5 bases). This CDR3 spans 14 amino acids. From germline, CDR1 is SGHTA and CDR2 FQGNSA. V lost 2 bases, J lost 3 bases, and 10 bases lay in between.

The CDR3 region is CASSLGTAEKLFF. The CDR3 DNA sequence: TGTGCCAGCAGCTTGGGGACAGCCGAAAAACTGTTTTTT. The chain has TRBV7-2 and TRBJ1-4; 7 positions agree with TRBD1. This CDR3 has 13 amino acids. Germline V CDR1 and CDR2: SGHTA, FQGNSA. Trimming cost V 3 bases and J 8 bases; bases outside gene matches: 3.

The CDR3, as DNA: TGTGCCAGCACCAAATTTAGGGGGCAGGGGTACGAGCAGTACTTC. It is translated as CASTKFRGQGYEQYF. This sequence joins TRBV11-2 and TRBJ2-7, with 7 bases identical to TRBD1. J lost 4 bases, V lost 7 bases, and 13 bases had no gene match. The CDR3 has 15 amino acids. Germline values: CDR1 SGHAT, CDR2 FQNNGV.

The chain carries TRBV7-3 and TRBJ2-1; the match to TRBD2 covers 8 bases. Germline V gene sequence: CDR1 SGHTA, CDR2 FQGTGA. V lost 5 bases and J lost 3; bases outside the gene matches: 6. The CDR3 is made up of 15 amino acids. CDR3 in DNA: TGTGCCAGCAGCCAACGGGGGGGCATCTACAATGAGCAGTTCTTC. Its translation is CASSQRGGIYNEQFF.

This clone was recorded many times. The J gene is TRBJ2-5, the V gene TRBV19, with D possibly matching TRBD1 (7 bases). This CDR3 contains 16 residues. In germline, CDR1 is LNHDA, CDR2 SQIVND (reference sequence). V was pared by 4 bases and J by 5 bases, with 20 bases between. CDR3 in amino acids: CASSTGTARGRETQYF. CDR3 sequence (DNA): TGTGCCAGTAGTACGGGGACAGCAAGGGGGAGGGAGACCCAGTACTTC.

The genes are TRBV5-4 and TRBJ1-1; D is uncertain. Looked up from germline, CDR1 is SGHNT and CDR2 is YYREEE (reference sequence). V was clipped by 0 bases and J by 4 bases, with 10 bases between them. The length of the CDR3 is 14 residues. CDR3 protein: CASSLEQSVTEAFF. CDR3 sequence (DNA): TGTGCCAGCAGCTTGGAACAGTCCGTCACTGAAGCTTTCTTT.

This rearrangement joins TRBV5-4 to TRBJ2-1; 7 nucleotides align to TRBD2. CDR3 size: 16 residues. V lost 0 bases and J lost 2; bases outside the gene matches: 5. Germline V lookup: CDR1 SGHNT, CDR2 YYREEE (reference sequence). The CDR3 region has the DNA TGTGCCAGCAGCTTGGGGGGTGCGGGAGCCTACAATGAGCAGTTCTTC. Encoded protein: CASSLGGAGAYNEQFF.

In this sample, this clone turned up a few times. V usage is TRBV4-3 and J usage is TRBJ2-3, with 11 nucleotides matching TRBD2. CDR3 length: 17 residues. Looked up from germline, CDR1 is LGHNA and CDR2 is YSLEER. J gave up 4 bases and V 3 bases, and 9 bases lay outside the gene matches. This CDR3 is CASSQFSSGGRPDTQYF. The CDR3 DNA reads TGCGCCAGCAGCCAGTTTTCTAGCGGGGGGCGACCAGATACGCAGTATTTT.

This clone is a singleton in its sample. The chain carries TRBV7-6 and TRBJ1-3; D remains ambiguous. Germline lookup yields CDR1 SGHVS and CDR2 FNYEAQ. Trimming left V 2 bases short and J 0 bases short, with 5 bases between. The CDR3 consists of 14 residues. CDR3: CASSLTYSGNTIYF. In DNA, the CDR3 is TGTGCCAGCAGCTTAACATACTCTGGAAACACCATATATTTT.

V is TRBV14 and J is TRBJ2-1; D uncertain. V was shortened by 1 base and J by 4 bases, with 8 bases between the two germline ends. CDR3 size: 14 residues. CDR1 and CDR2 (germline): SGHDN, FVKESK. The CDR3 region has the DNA TGTGCCAGCAGCCAAGCCAGCGTGTACAATGAGCAGTTCTTC. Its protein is CASSQASVYNEQFF.

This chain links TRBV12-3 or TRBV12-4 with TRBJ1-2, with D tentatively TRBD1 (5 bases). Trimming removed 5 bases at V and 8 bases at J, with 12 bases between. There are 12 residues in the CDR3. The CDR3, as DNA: TGTGCCAGCAGTGTCAGGGTAGGGGGCTACACCTTC. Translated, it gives CASSVRVGGYTF.